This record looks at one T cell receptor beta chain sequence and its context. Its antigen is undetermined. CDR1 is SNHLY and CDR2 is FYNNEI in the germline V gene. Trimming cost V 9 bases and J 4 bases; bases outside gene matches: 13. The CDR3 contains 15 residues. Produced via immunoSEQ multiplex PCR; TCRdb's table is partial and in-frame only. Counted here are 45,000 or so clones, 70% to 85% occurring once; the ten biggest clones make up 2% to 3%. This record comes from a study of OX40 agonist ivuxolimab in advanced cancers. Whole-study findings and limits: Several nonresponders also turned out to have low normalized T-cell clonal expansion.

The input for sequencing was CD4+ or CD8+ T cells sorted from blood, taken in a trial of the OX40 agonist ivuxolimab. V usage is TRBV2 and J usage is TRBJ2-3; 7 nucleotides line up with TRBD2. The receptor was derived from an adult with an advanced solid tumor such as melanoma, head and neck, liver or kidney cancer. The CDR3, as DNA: TGTGCCAGACCCCCAGCGGGGAGGCCCCCAGATACGCAGTATTTT. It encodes CARPPAGRPPDTQYF.